A selection of T cell receptor beta chains follows, all from one sample in a study of metastatic and nonmetastatic thyroid tumors. TCRdb re-called the PCR reads with MiXCR. The sample carries around 89,000 clones, 14% to 15% recorded once. Sequenced input: blood. The receptor source for this set is a female donor with papillary thyroid cancer or a benign thyroid nodule (not recorded which). Some clones in this sample may be carry-over from other donors' samples. Each CDR3 is given with its conserved first and last residue. A D gene is named only where the DNA matches it firmly. Rows may omit the clone size; those that give it use once, few, many or a size class.

j_call d_call clone_size v_call cdr3_aa cdr3_nt
TRBJ2-2 TRBD2 many TRBV6-2/TRBV6-3 CASSLLTSGGHTGELFF TGTGCCAGCAGTCTCCTAACTAGCGGGGGGCACACCGGGGAGCTGTTTTTT
TRBJ2-3 . many TRBV7-8 CASSLTDTQYF TGTGCCAGCAGCCTAACAGATACGCAGTATTTT
TRBJ2-7 TRBD2 . TRBV7-2 CASSRTSIYEQYF TGTGCCAGCAGTCGGACTAGCATTTACGAGCAGTACTTC
TRBJ1-1 . many TRBV27 CASRGGYTEAFF TGTGCCAGCAGGGGTGGCTATACTGAAGCTTTCTTT
TRBJ2-1 . many TRBV20-1 CSASETVSYNEQFF TGCAGTGCTAGTGAGACAGTTTCCTACAATGAGCAGTTCTTC
TRBJ2-5 TRBD1 many TRBV12-3/TRBV12-4 CASSSRGQGLETQYF TGTGCCAGCAGTTCCCGGGGACAGGGGCTAGAGACCCAGTACTTC
TRBJ2-7 TRBD1 many TRBV6-6 CASSYSPGGAYEQYF TGTGCCAGCAGTTACTCTCCAGGGGGAGCCTACGAGCAGTACTTC
TRBJ1-5 . . TRBV6-1 CASMEGYSNQPQHF TGTGCCAGCATGGAGGGTTATAGCAATCAGCCCCAGCATTTT
TRBJ1-1 . many TRBV20-1 CSAEGRQPNTEAFF TGCAGTGCAGAGGGGCGTCAGCCGAACACTGAAGCTTTCTTT
TRBJ1-2 TRBD1 . TRBV11-2 CASSLDLDRGWHGYTF TGTGCCAGCAGCTTAGACCTGGACAGGGGGTGGCATGGCTACACATTC
TRBJ1-1 . many TRBV5-1 CAPPGRGFTEAFF TGCGCCCCCCCCGGTAGGGGATTTACTGAAGCTTTCTTT
TRBJ2-1 . few TRBV20-1 CSASGRVLRNEQFF TGCAGTGCTAGTGGTCGGGTGTTGCGAAATGAGCAGTTCTTC
TRBJ2-3 TRBD2 many TRBV9 CASSVDGLAGGSTDTQYF TGTGCCAGCAGCGTAGACGGACTAGCGGGGGGGAGCACAGATACGCAGTATTTT
TRBJ1-1 . many TRBV19 CAIVLNTEAFF TGTGCCATCGTCTTGAACACTGAAGCTTTCTTT
TRBJ1-4 TRBD1 many TRBV12-3/TRBV12-4 CASRQGGNEKLFF TGTGCCAGCAGGCAGGGGGGGAATGAAAAACTGTTTTTT
TRBJ1-2 TRBD1 many TRBV27 CASSSHDTTYRGPNYGYTF TGTGCCAGCAGTTCCCATGATACCACTTACAGGGGGCCCAACTATGGCTACACCTTC
TRBJ1-4 . . TRBV4-1 CASSRANEKLFF TGCGCCAGCAGCCGTGCTAATGAAAAACTGTTTTTT
TRBJ1-6 . . TRBV20-1 CSAIDPQGYSGSPLHF TGCAGTGCTATAGATCCGCAGGGGTATTCGGGTTCACCCCTCCACTTT
TRBJ1-1 . many TRBV9 CASSVSMNTEAFF TGTGCCAGCAGCGTCTCCATGAACACTGAAGCTTTCTTT